The 26 T cell receptor beta chains in this list originate from one sample, sequenced in a study of technical replicates of blood from a handful of donors (TCRdb year 2017). The library was obtained by the immunoSEQ multiplex PCR assay. This immuneACCESS table, as held by TCRdb, lists in-frame sequences with V and J called but not all clones. Of the missing ones, under half trace to an unresolved V gene in checked studies; the others have no known cause. The sample contains about 79,000 clones, approximately 94% of them found a single time. The top ten clones comprise 0.25% to 0.3% of the sample. Sequencing was carried out using T cells isolated from PBMCs. The receptors here all came from a human donor in good health.

The chain uses TRBV7-9 and TRBJ1-2, with 7 bases identical to TRBD1. The CDR3 length is 18 residues. The junction had 15 bases not matched to a gene; V was cut back by 4 bases and J by 1 base. Germline values: CDR1 SEHNR, CDR2 FQNEAQ (reference sequence). The CDR3 DNA follows: TGTGCCAGCAGCTCCTACGGGACAGATCCTTTTGATAACTATGGCTACACCTTC. It is translated as CASSSYGTDPFDNYGYTF.

This chain connects TRBV5-1 to TRBJ1-2; 11 bases align to TRBD1. The J segment lost 7 bases and the V segment lost 3 bases, leaving 17 bases of the junction unmatched. The CDR3 totals 18 residues. Germline assignment: CDR1 SGHRS and CDR2 YFSETQ. For the CDR3, the DNA is TGCGCCAGCAGCTCCCTTCGGACAGGGGGCAAAGATCGGTCTGGCTACACCTTC. Residues: CASSSLRTGGKDRSGYTF.

This clone was seen only a few times. Other DNA variants within this sample encode the same CDR3. This chain links TRBV20-1 with TRBJ1-1; D remains ambiguous. CDR1 and CDR2 (germline): DFQATT, SNEGSKA (reference sequence). CDR3 length equals 11 residues. V lost 3 bases and J lost 3, with 5 bases in between. The CDR3 nucleotides read TGCAGTGCTAGGGGCGACACTGAAGCTTTCTTT. It encodes CSARGDTEAFF.

The V gene is TRBV6-5, the J gene TRBJ2-2; TRBD1 matches at 10 bases. The CDR3 has 15 residues. Trimming at V came to 0 bases and at J to 7 bases, leaving 2 bases not matched to a gene. CDR1 is MNHEY and CDR2 is SVGAGI in the germline V gene. In nucleotides, the CDR3 is TGTGCCAGCAGTTACTCGGGACAGGGGTACGGGGAGCTGTTTTTT. This codes for CASSYSGQGYGELFF.

This chain uses TRBV4-1 with TRBJ2-7; TRBD2 matches 14 bases. Germline values: CDR1 MGHRA, CDR2 YSYEKL. J lost 7 bases, V lost 5 bases, and 10 bases had no gene match. The CDR3 runs to 16 residues. Here the CDR3 reads CASSGPGTSGSKEQYF. DNA for the CDR3: TGCGCCAGCAGCGGGCCCGGGACTAGCGGGAGTAAGGAGCAGTACTTC.

The rearrangement uses TRBV28 and TRBJ2-7; 7 bases match TRBD2. V gave up 3 bases and J gave up 5 bases; unmatched junction bases: 4. Germline CDR1 and CDR2: MDHEN and SYDVKM. This CDR3 is built from 13 residues. CDR3 DNA sequence: TGTGCCAGCAGTTTGGGCGGGAGTAACGAGCAGTACTTC. As protein: CASSLGGSNEQYF.

The chain recombines TRBV10-3 with TRBJ2-1; D is perhaps TRBD2 (6 bases). The V end lost 4 bases, the J end lost 8 bases, and 21 bases lay between the germline ends. Germline V gives CDR1 ENHRY, CDR2 SYGVKD. The CDR3 spans 16 residues. The CDR3 DNA sequence: TGTGCCATCAGTGTTGCCGTGACAGCGGGTTCGGATGAGCAGTTCTTC. Translated, it gives CAISVAVTAGSDEQFF.

The chain links TRBV18 to TRBJ1-1; 9 positions agree with TRBD1. The CDR3 has 16 amino acids. The V segment lost 3 bases and the J segment 3 bases; nucleotides outside the gene matches: 8. Germline lookup yields CDR1 KGHSH and CDR2 LQKENI. CDR3 in DNA: TGTGCCAGCTCACCTATTTCAGGACAGGGGTACACTGAAGCTTTCTTT. This codes for CASSPISGQGYTEAFF.

This chain links TRBV14 with TRBJ1-2; 7 nucleotides line up with TRBD1. CDR1 and CDR2 from the germline V gene are SGHDN and FVKESK. The CDR3 spans 13 residues. Unmatched junction bases numbered 4, after V lost 4 bases and J lost 5 bases. As DNA, the CDR3 is TGTGCCAGCAGCCGGGGGACAGTTTATGGCTACACCTTC. This sequence encodes CASSRGTVYGYTF.

This sequence joins TRBV7-9 and TRBJ2-1, with 11 bases lining up with TRBD2. The CDR3 length is 17 residues. J lost 5 bases, V lost 5 bases, and 11 bases had no gene match. Germline assignment: CDR1 SEHNR and CDR2 FQNEAQ (reference sequence). CDR3 coding DNA: TGTGCCAGCAGCCCTATAACTAGCGGGAGTTCCAACAATGAGCAGTTCTTC. Residues: CASSPITSGSSNNEQFF. Combining the CDR3 with reference TRBV7-9 and TRBJ2-1 gives the whole variable domain DTGVSQNPRHKITKRGQNVTFRCDPISEHNRLYWYRQTLGQGPEFLTYFQNEAQLEKSRLLSDRFSAERPKGSFSTLEIQRTEQGDSAMYLCASSPITSGSSNNEQFFGPGTRLTVL.

This clone has a handful of counts. Here the CDR3 DNA reads TGTGCCAGCAGCCCCAATAGCGGGGGGGGCTGGGAGCAGTACTTC. It translates to CASSPNSGGGWEQYF. The V gene is TRBV4-2, the J gene TRBJ2-7, with 11 nucleotides matching TRBD2. The V and J ends lost 4 bases and 7 bases, in that order; junction bases with no gene match: 9. CDR1 and CDR2 (germline): LGHNA, YNFKEQ. This CDR3 has 15 amino acids.

This clone was counted a single time. The CDR3 DNA reads TGTGCCAGCAGCTTGAACAGGGCGCCCTACGAGCAGTACTTC. Amino acid sequence: CASSLNRAPYEQYF. The chain carries TRBV5-6 and TRBJ2-7; TRBD1 is a possible D gene (6 bases). Germline-derived CDR1 and CDR2 are SGHDT and YYEEEE. The CDR3 runs to 14 residues. V was trimmed by 1 base and J by 2 bases, leaving 10 bases between them.

CDR3 bases: TGTGCCAGCAGTGATACAGGGGGCGCGGGGTACGAGCAGTACTTC. It is translated as CASSDTGGAGYEQYF. This chain connects TRBV6-1 to TRBJ2-7; 9 bases align to TRBD1. The V gene's germline CDR1 is MNHNS and CDR2 SASEGT. This CDR3 is 15 amino acids long. J was trimmed by 4 bases and V by 3 bases; bases with no gene match: 7.

The gene calls are TRBV28 and TRBJ2-1; 7 bases fit TRBD1. The germline gives CDR1 MDHEN, CDR2 SYDVKM. This CDR3 comprises 16 residues. V was clipped by 7 bases and J by 3 bases; unmatched bases: 12. This CDR3 reads CASTKSTGAIYNEQFF. The CDR3 bases are TGTGCCAGCACTAAATCCACAGGGGCCATCTACAATGAGCAGTTCTTC.

This clone was picked up one time. The chain joins TRBV28 to TRBJ2-1; 7 bases align to TRBD1. Trimming at V came to 6 bases and at J to 8 bases, leaving 10 bases not matched to a gene. CDR1 and CDR2 from the germline V gene are MDHEN and SYDVKM. CDR3 size: 14 residues. CDR3 DNA: TGTGCCAGCAGCTTAAGACAGGGCGGTGATGAGCAGTTCTTC. It specifies CASSLRQGGDEQFF.

This clone has just one count. This chain joins TRBV6-1 and TRBJ2-7, with D maybe TRBD1 (6 bases). CDR1 is MNHNS and CDR2 is SASEGT in the germline V gene. There are 15 residues in the CDR3. V lost 6 bases, J lost 1 base, and 16 bases lay in between. The CDR3 loop is CASSHIQGSSYEQYF. The CDR3 DNA reads as TGTGCCAGCAGCCACATACAGGGATCATCCTACGAGCAGTACTTC.

The CDR3 spells CASSLVLFLNTEAFF. CDR3 bases: TGTGCCAGCAGCTTAGTTCTGTTCCTGAACACTGAAGCTTTCTTT. The chain is built from TRBV7-2 and TRBJ1-1; D unresolved. V shed 1 base and J shed 0 bases, with 9 bases lying between them. Germline V CDR1 and CDR2: SGHTA, FQGNSA. The CDR3 runs 15 residues.

The V call is TRBV10-3, the J call TRBJ1-1, with 7 bases that match TRBD1. Germline lookup yields CDR1 ENHRY and CDR2 SYGVKD. V lost 7 bases, J lost 4 bases, and 15 bases stayed unmatched. The CDR3 has 16 residues. The CDR3 DNA sequence: TGTGCCATCAAAGCGGGTACCCAGGGGGATGTCACTGAAGCTTTCTTT. Translating it yields CAIKAGTQGDVTEAFF.

V is TRBV6-1 and J is TRBJ1-5; 9 positions agree with TRBD1. V dropped 6 bases and J dropped 6; count of bases not matched to a gene: 9. CDR1 and CDR2 (germline): MNHNS, SASEGT. This CDR3 spans 15 amino acids. The CDR3 bases are TGTGCCAGCAGAGAAACAGGGGGCGGAACTCAGCCCCAGCATTTT. As protein: CASRETGGGTQPQHF.

The V gene is TRBV5-1, the J gene TRBJ2-7, with a weak D call TRBD2 (5 bases). Trimming left V 2 bases short and J 2 bases short, with 14 bases between. Per the germline V gene, CDR1 is SGHRS and CDR2 is YFSETQ. The CDR3 consists of 15 residues. CDR3 sequence reads: CASSFRDPGTYEQYF. CDR3 DNA: TGCGCCAGCAGCTTCCGGGATCCGGGAACCTACGAGCAGTACTTC.

The gene calls are TRBV5-4 and TRBJ2-1; D is uncertain. Per the germline V gene, CDR1 is SGHNT and CDR2 is YYREEE (reference sequence). The CDR3 contains 14 residues. V was shortened by 1 base and J by 2 bases, with 7 bases between the two germline ends. CDR3 in amino acids: CASSLSMPYNEQFF. CDR3 sequence (DNA): TGTGCCAGCAGCTTGTCTATGCCCTACAATGAGCAGTTCTTC.

This sequence joins TRBV7-2 and TRBJ2-7; perhaps TRBD2 as D (7 bases). CDR3 length: 13 residues. Trimming removed 5 bases from V and 7 bases from J, with 15 bases in between. Germline-derived CDR1 and CDR2 are SGHTA and FQGNSA. CDR3 DNA: TGTGCCAGCAGCCAGGGGAGGGCGTGGGAGCAGTACTTC. Translation gives CASSQGRAWEQYF. Drawing the rest from reference TRBV7-2 and TRBJ2-7, the complete variable domain is GAGVSQSPSNKVTEKGKDVELRCDPISGHTALYWYRQSLGQGLEFLIYFQGNSAPDKSGLPSDRFSAERTGGSVSTLTIQRTQQEDSAVYLCASSQGRAWEQYFGPGTRLTVT.

The rearrangement links TRBV19 to TRBJ1-2; a possible D gene is TRBD1 (6 bases). Trimming left V 6 bases short and J 7 bases short, with 24 bases between. There are 16 residues in the CDR3. Per germline, CDR1 LNHDA and CDR2 SQIVND (reference sequence). CDR3 sequence: CASSIGPEQGIRGYTF. For the CDR3, the DNA is TGTGCCAGTAGCATTGGACCTGAACAGGGTATCCGTGGCTACACCTTC. The complete variable domain, with remaining parts taken from reference TRBV19 and TRBJ1-2, reads DGGITQSPKYLFRKEGQNVTLSCEQNLNHDAMYWYRQDPGQGLRLIYYSQIVNDFQKGDIAEGYSVSREKKESFPLTVTSAQKNPTAFYLCASSIGPEQGIRGYTFGSGTRLTVV.

This sequence joins TRBV7-9 and TRBJ2-2; D is unresolved. CDR1 SEHNR and CDR2 FQNEAQ come from the germline V gene (reference sequence). The V end was cut by 0 bases, the J end by 0 bases, with 8 bases between. The CDR3 runs 16 residues. CDR3 protein: CASSLASTTNTGELFF. The DNA for the CDR3 is TGTGCCAGCAGCTTAGCTAGCACAACGAACACCGGGGAGCTGTTTTTT.

DNA for the CDR3: TGCAGCGTTGAAGTGGCCCGGGAACCCACAGATACGCAGTATTTT. Translated, it gives CSVEVAREPTDTQYF. The chain is built from TRBV29-1 and TRBJ2-3; possibly TRBD2 for D (5 bases). V lost 1 base and J 2 bases, leaving 13 bases between the germline ends. The germline gives CDR1 SQVTM, CDR2 ANQGSEA. The CDR3 contains 15 residues.

CDR3 residues: CASSQVRGGGGYGYTF. The CDR3 DNA reads TGCGCCAGCAGCCAAGTACGCGGGGGGGGAGGCTATGGCTACACCTTC. The rearrangement links TRBV4-1 to TRBJ1-2, with D perhaps TRBD1 (5 bases). This CDR3 comprises 16 residues. V was pared by 1 base and J by 4 bases, with 16 bases between. Germline assignment: CDR1 MGHRA and CDR2 YSYEKL.